The next 26 T cell receptor beta chains were all read from a single sample in a study of blood T cell repertoires in COVID-19. Measured with immunoSEQ multiplex PCR; TCRdb has only the in-frame clones, and not every one. The table has 210,000 or so clones, more than 70% seen once. Material for sequencing was peripheral blood. The receptors come from a man between 50 and 59 years old with active or convalescent COVID-19.

CDR3 loop: CASSLVQQGYTF. CDR3 DNA sequence: TGTGCCAGCAGCCTAGTCCAACAGGGCTACACCTTC. V usage is TRBV7-9 and J usage is TRBJ1-2; D not resolved. Trimming left V 5 bases short and J 8 bases short, with 12 bases between. CDR3 length: 12 residues. Germline V CDR1 and CDR2: SEHNR, FQNEAQ (reference sequence).

This rearrangement joins TRBV2 to TRBJ1-4; D uncertain. Germline CDR1 is SNHLY and CDR2 is FYNNEI. The CDR3 covers 12 residues. Trimming cost V 6 bases and J 17 bases, with 19 bases left between them. CDR3 nucleotides: TGTGCCAGCAGGAATGAGGGTGTTGCCCACTTTTTT. Translation gives CASRNEGVAHFF.

The rearrangement joins TRBV2 to TRBJ2-5; weak D call: TRBD2 (6 bases). The CDR3 has 13 amino acids. The germline V and J ends were trimmed by 11 bases and 5 bases, with 18 bases remaining between them. Germline V gene sequence: CDR1 SNHLY, CDR2 FYNNEI. This CDR3 is CAGSTAGLETQYF. CDR3 coding DNA: TGTGCCGGATCGACAGCGGGCCTGGAGACCCAGTACTTC.

This clone has only a few counts. CDR3 loop: CASSLGVGYTF. CDR3 bases: TGTGCCAGCAGCTTGGGAGTGGGCTACACCTTC. V usage is TRBV5-4 and J usage is TRBJ1-2; D is uncertain. CDR3 length equals 11 residues. From germline, CDR1 is SGHNT and CDR2 YYREEE (reference sequence). V lost 0 bases, J lost 8 bases, and 5 bases lay in between.

The chain couples TRBV27 to TRBJ2-1; 7 nucleotides agree with TRBD2. Trimming cost V 5 bases and J 2 bases; bases outside gene matches: 9. This CDR3 is built from 16 residues. Germline V gene sequence: CDR1 MNHEY, CDR2 SMNVEV (reference sequence). The CDR3 nucleotides are TGTGCCAGCAGTCCCCGTCTGGGGAGGGCCTACAATGAGCAGTTCTTC. As protein: CASSPRLGRAYNEQFF.

The chain couples TRBV11-3 to TRBJ2-5; TRBD2 aligns across 8 bases. Germline V lookup: CDR1 SGHNT, CDR2 YENEEA. CDR3 length equals 13 residues. The V and J ends lost 0 bases and 10 bases, in that order; junction bases with no gene match: 4. The CDR3 sequence: CASSLEAGAGQYF. The CDR3 DNA is TGTGCCAGCAGCTTAGAAGCGGGAGCGGGCCAGTACTTC.

The rearrangement uses TRBV7-2 and TRBJ2-1, with TRBD2 matching over 8 bases. Per germline, CDR1 SGHTA and CDR2 FQGNSA. The CDR3 covers 15 residues. V lost 1 base, J lost 7 bases, and 6 bases stayed unmatched. CDR3 nucleotides: TGTGCCAGCAGCTTAGACGGGAGGGCCGGGAATGAGCAGTTCTTC. It codes for CASSLDGRAGNEQFF.

The chain is built from TRBV7-9 and TRBJ1-3, with TRBD1 identical over 8 bases. The ends lost 1 base at V and 2 bases at J; junction bases unmatched: 4. The CDR3 length is 16 residues. Germline values: CDR1 SEHNR, CDR2 FQNEAQ (reference sequence). For the CDR3, the DNA is TGTGCCAGCAGCTTAGGTCGACAGGGGACTGGAAACACCATATATTTT. Its translation: CASSLGRQGTGNTIYF. Using reference TRBV7-9 and TRBJ1-3 for the parts outside the CDR3, the full variable domain is DTGVSQNPRHKITKRGQNVTFRCDPISEHNRLYWYRQTLGQGPEFLTYFQNEAQLEKSRLLSDRFSAERPKGSFSTLEIQRTEQGDSAMYLCASSLGRQGTGNTIYFGEGSWLTVV.

V usage is TRBV9 and J usage is TRBJ2-7, with 11 bases aligning to TRBD1. Germline V gene lookup returns CDR1 SGDLS and CDR2 YYNGEE. V gave up 0 bases and J gave up 1 base; unmatched junction bases: 9. The CDR3 length is 18 residues. CDR3: CASSVGGAGTGGSYEQYF. CDR3 nucleotide sequence: TGTGCCAGCAGCGTAGGAGGTGCCGGGACAGGGGGTTCCTACGAGCAGTACTTC.

A few counts support this clone. The chain carries TRBV5-8 and TRBJ1-6; TRBD1 aligns across 8 bases. The germline V gene encodes CDR1 SGHTS and CDR2 YDEGEE. J was trimmed by 14 bases and V by 1 base; bases with no gene match: 14. This CDR3 has 16 residues. This CDR3 is CASSLLLDRVLVALHF. DNA for the CDR3: TGTGCCAGCAGCTTGTTGCTGGACAGGGTTTTGGTAGCCCTCCACTTT.

This clone was counted once. The chain carries TRBV3-1 (or the pseudogene TRBV3-2) and TRBJ1-6, with D hard to call. Germline V gene data show CDR1 as LGHDT and CDR2 as YNNKEL (reference sequence). The CDR3 length is 17 residues. Trimming left V 1 base short and J 7 bases short, with 17 bases between. The CDR3 DNA is TGTGCCAGCAGCCAAGGCTCGGGAGCCAGGAGGAATTCACCCCTCCACTTT. As protein: CASSQGSGARRNSPLHF.

For the CDR3, the DNA is TGTGCCAGCGGGAGAGGGAGTGGCACTGAAGCTTTCTTT. It yields the protein CASGRGSGTEAFF. This chain uses TRBV2 with TRBJ1-1; D is ambiguous. The CDR3 runs 13 residues. V was shortened by 8 bases and J by 4 bases, with 14 bases between the two germline ends. Germline assignment: CDR1 SNHLY and CDR2 FYNNEI.

The chain combines TRBV9 with TRBJ2-7; TRBD1 agrees at 7 bases. CDR1 is SGDLS and CDR2 is YYNGEE in the germline V gene. V dropped 3 bases and J dropped 4; count of bases not matched to a gene: 10. The CDR3 has 15 amino acids. Here the CDR3 reads CASSGSGTAVYEQYF. CDR3 bases: TGTGCCAGCAGCGGATCCGGGACAGCTGTTTACGAGCAGTACTTC.

This sequence joins TRBV4-3 and TRBJ2-2; D is possibly TRBD2 (5 bases). This CDR3 is 17 amino acids long. Germline-derived CDR1 and CDR2 are LGHNA and YSLEER. The V end lost 0 bases, the J end lost 3 bases, and 14 bases lay between the germline ends. The CDR3 is CASSQESSGIDTGELFF. In DNA, the CDR3 is TGCGCCAGCAGCCAAGAATCCTCCGGGATCGACACCGGGGAGCTGTTTTTT.

The CDR3 DNA follows: TGTGCCAGCACCCCCAGCGGGACGTTTGGCTACACCTTC. It codes for CASTPSGTFGYTF. V is TRBV6-5 and J is TRBJ1-2, with D possibly matching TRBD1 (5 bases). In germline, CDR1 is MNHEY, CDR2 SVGAGI. This CDR3 comprises 13 residues. V was clipped by 7 bases and J by 7 bases, with 16 bases between them.

The rearrangement joins TRBV6-5 to TRBJ2-5; 8 bases line up with TRBD1. The V and J ends lost 6 bases and 2 bases, in that order; junction bases with no gene match: 8. CDR1 is MNHEY, CDR2 SVGAGI, per germline. CDR3 length: 15 residues. The CDR3 DNA reads as TGTGCCAGCAGACGTTGGGGACAGGCACAAGAGACCCAGTACTTC. This sequence encodes CASRRWGQAQETQYF.

V gene TRBV7-8 combines with J gene TRBJ1-1; 11 nucleotides align to TRBD1. Germline CDR1 and CDR2: SGHVS and FQNEAQ. With V trimmed by 5 bases and J by 5 bases, 13 bases remained unmatched. The CDR3 contains 17 residues. The CDR3 sequence is CASSPPGDRGFRTEAFF. DNA for the CDR3: TGTGCCAGCAGCCCTCCGGGGGACAGGGGGTTTCGGACTGAAGCTTTCTTT.

This chain uses TRBV10-3 with TRBJ2-1; 9 bases match TRBD2. The CDR3 contains 14 residues. V trimming: 10 bases; J trimming: 4 bases; junction bases outside the gene matches: 8. Looked up from germline, CDR1 is ENHRY and CDR2 is SYGVKD. The CDR3 spells CATSPSGIYNEQFF. The CDR3 nucleotides are TGTGCCACCTCCCCTAGCGGGATATACAATGAGCAGTTCTTC.

This clone was seen only a few times. This rearrangement joins TRBV10-1 to TRBJ1-2, with D possibly TRBD1 on 5 matching bases. V gave up 9 bases and J gave up 2 bases, with 16 bases separating them. The CDR3 runs to 14 residues. The germline V gene encodes CDR1 WNHNN and CDR2 SYGVQD (reference sequence). The CDR3 nucleotides read TGCGCCAGGTGGAGGGGACTCATAAACTATGGCTACACCTTC. Translation gives CARWRGLINYGYTF.

This rearrangement joins TRBV11-1 to TRBJ2-7; D may be TRBD1 (7 bases). Looked up from germline, CDR1 is SGHAT and CDR2 is FQDESV (reference sequence). The V end lost 5 bases, the J end lost 4 bases, and 21 bases lay between the germline ends. CDR3 length equals 16 residues. This CDR3 is CASSVGRGTARYEQYF. CDR3 DNA sequence: TGTGCCAGCAGCGTAGGACGCGGGACAGCTCGGTACGAGCAGTACTTC.

The rearrangement links TRBV7-3 to TRBJ2-1; 14 bases agree with TRBD2. Per germline, CDR1 SGHTA and CDR2 FQGTGA. This CDR3 region has 16 residues. V lost 2 bases and J lost 8; bases outside the gene matches: 5. CDR3 loop: CASSLGTSGSVDEQFF. CDR3 nucleotides: TGTGCCAGCAGCTTAGGGACTAGCGGGAGCGTCGATGAGCAGTTCTTC.

The genes are TRBV5-8 and TRBJ2-1; 12 nucleotides align to TRBD2. CDR3 length: 18 residues. V lost 4 bases to trimming and J lost 0 bases; unmatched junction nucleotides: 8. Germline CDR1 reads SGHTS; CDR2 reads YDEGEE. As DNA, the CDR3 is TGTGCCAGCAGCCAGAGGACTAGCGGGGCAAACTCCTACAATGAGCAGTTCTTC. Residues: CASSQRTSGANSYNEQFF. Full variable domain (outside the CDR3, taken from reference TRBV5-8 and TRBJ2-1): EAGVTQSPTHLIKTRGQQATLRCSPISGHTSVYWYQQALGLGLQFLLWYDEGEERNRGNFPPRFSGRQFPNYSSELNVNALELEDSALYLCASSQRTSGANSYNEQFFGPGTRLTVL.

For the CDR3, the DNA is TGCGCCAGCAGCCGGGTATTGGGACAGGGTAATTCACCCCTCCACTTT. Translating gives CASSRVLGQGNSPLHF. This chain links TRBV4-3 with TRBJ1-6, with TRBD1 matching over 9 bases. Germline V gives CDR1 LGHNA, CDR2 YSLEER. There are 16 residues in the CDR3. V shed 4 bases and J 6 bases; nucleotides not matched to a gene: 7.

V usage is TRBV28 and J usage is TRBJ2-2, with TRBD1 matching over 7 bases. V was clipped by 3 bases and J by 5 bases; unmatched bases: 6. The CDR3 sequence is 15 residues long. CDR1 MDHEN and CDR2 SYDVKM come from the germline V gene. In DNA, the CDR3 is TGTGCCAGCAGTTTTGTACAGGGGCGGACCGGGGAGCTGTTTTTT. Its translation: CASSFVQGRTGELFF.

This sequence joins TRBV28 and TRBJ1-2; 10 bases line up with TRBD1. The CDR3 spans 14 residues. V gave up 8 bases and J gave up 4 bases; unmatched junction bases: 7. The germline CDR1 and CDR2 sequences are MDHEN and SYDVKM. CDR3 region: CASQRQGAGYGYTF. The CDR3 bases are TGTGCCAGCCAGCGACAGGGGGCAGGCTATGGCTACACCTTC.

The rearrangement joins TRBV28 to TRBJ2-7, with D perhaps TRBD2 (6 bases). The V end lost 8 bases, the J end lost 3 bases, and 29 bases lay between the germline ends. This CDR3 comprises 18 residues. Germline CDR1 MDHEN, CDR2 SYDVKM. The DNA of the CDR3 is TGTGCCAGCTCCAACCCACCCGTGGCCCTGGGACTCGTCTACGAGCAGTACTTC. Translating gives CASSNPPVALGLVYEQYF.